The 10 T cell receptor beta chains in this list originate from one sample, sequenced in a study of T cell repertoires in cytomegalovirus infection. TCRdb called the reads again in MiXCR, with one record for every CDR3 protein. The sample carries fewer than 1,000,000 distinct CDR3 sequences, around 29% recorded once. No antigen is known for these receptors. Sequenced material: cultured CD8+ T cells from PBMCs, taken from culture after CMV antigen stimulation. Receptors were obtained from a human donor in good health (CMV status not recorded). Some clones in this sample may be carry-over from other donors' samples.

To note about this clonotype: A read error may be the cause here, since a much bigger clone is one base away. The chain uses TRBV7-8 and TRBJ2-2, with 7 nucleotides matching TRBD1. CDR3 length equals 16 residues. The V gene end was trimmed by 6 bases and the J gene end by 2 bases; junction bases not matched to a gene: 9. Looked up from germline, CDR1 is SGHVS and CDR2 is FQNEAQ. CDR3 in amino acids: CASRSKTGINTGELFF. The CDR3 nucleotides read TGTGCCAGCAGGTCGAAGACAGGGATTAACACCGGGGAGCTGTTTTTT.

This clonotype was found a few times. The chain carries TRBV6-2 or TRBV6-3 and TRBJ2-1; 7 positions match TRBD1. V trimming: 0 bases; J trimming: 0 bases; junction bases outside the gene matches: 8. The CDR3 contains 18 residues. Looked up from germline, CDR1 is MNHEY and CDR2 is SVGEGT. CDR3 sequence: CASSYSVEQGSSYNEQFF. The DNA of the CDR3 is TGTGCCAGCAGTTACTCCGTCGAACAGGGGAGCTCCTACAATGAGCAGTTCTTC.

V is TRBV6-2 or TRBV6-3 and J is TRBJ2-6, with 7 bases identical to TRBD1. The CDR3 contains 17 residues. V dropped 7 bases and J dropped 0; count of bases not matched to a gene: 9. In germline, CDR1 is MNHEY, CDR2 SVGEGT. CDR3 protein: CASTSDRARSGANVLTF. CDR3 sequence (DNA): TGTGCCAGCACCTCTGACAGGGCCCGCTCTGGGGCCAACGTCCTGACTTTC.

This clonotype was recorded only once. The chain links TRBV2 to TRBJ2-7; maybe TRBD2 (6 bases). From germline, CDR1 is SNHLY and CDR2 FYNNEI. The germline V and J ends were trimmed by 0 bases and 0 bases, with 18 bases remaining between them. CDR3 length equals 18 residues. The CDR3, as DNA: TGTGCCAGCAGTGAAGCGGAACCAGGGAGGTTCCCCTCCTACGAGCAGTACTTC. Its translation: CASSEAEPGRFPSYEQYF. The full variable domain, its missing parts supplied by reference TRBV2 and TRBJ2-7, is EPEVTQTPSHQVTQMGQEVILRCVPISNHLYFYWYRQILGQKVEFLVSFYNNEISEKSEIFDDQFSVERPDGSNFTLKIRSTKLEDSAMYFCASSEAEPGRFPSYEQYFGPGTRLTVT.

This clonotype was recorded at least ten times. This chain links TRBV7-6 with TRBJ1-2; TRBD1 agrees at 7 bases. Germline loops: CDR1 SGHVS, CDR2 FNYEAQ. Trimming removed 4 bases from V and 3 bases from J; junction bases left unmatched: 2. The CDR3 is 13 residues long. In DNA, the CDR3 is TGTGCCAGCAGCTCCGGGACAGACTATGGCTACACCTTC. Encoded protein: CASSSGTDYGYTF.

This chain links TRBV20-1 with TRBJ2-1, with 9 nucleotides matching TRBD2. The CDR3 runs 15 residues. The germline CDR1 and CDR2 sequences are DFQATT and SNEGSKA (reference sequence). V gave up 0 bases and J gave up 10 bases; unmatched junction bases: 10. CDR3 sequence: CSAREGLARREEQFF. In nucleotides, the CDR3 is TGCAGTGCTAGAGAAGGACTAGCGCGGAGGGAAGAGCAGTTCTTC.

The rearrangement links TRBV28 to TRBJ2-3; the match to TRBD1 covers 9 bases. J gave up 1 base and V 8 bases, and 7 bases lay outside the gene matches. The germline V gene has CDR1 MDHEN and CDR2 SYDVKM. The CDR3 is 15 residues long. In DNA, the CDR3 is TGTGCCAGCCGTGTGGGACAGGGCCGCACAGATACGCAGTATTTT. Its translation: CASRVGQGRTDTQYF.

This clonotype was seen only a few times. The chain has TRBV7-9 and TRBJ2-5, with TRBD2 identical over 10 bases. From germline, CDR1 is SEHNR and CDR2 FQNEAQ (reference sequence). The ends lost 0 bases at V and 4 bases at J; junction bases unmatched: 2. This CDR3 spans 15 amino acids. Here the CDR3 reads CASSLAAGGPETQYF. The CDR3 DNA reads as TGTGCCAGCAGCTTAGCAGCGGGGGGGCCAGAGACCCAGTACTTC.

On this clonotype itself: Being one base from a much bigger clone, this may be a read error. Without the conserved terminal phenylalanine or tryptophan, this CDR3 likely stems from a read error. The chain combines TRBV7-6 with TRBJ1-4; TRBD1 matches at 7 bases. CDR1 is SGHVS and CDR2 is FNYEAQ in the germline V gene. The CDR3 has 15 amino acids. V shed 5 bases, J shed 8 bases, and the junction held 11 bases outside the gene matches. The DNA for the CDR3 is TGTGCCAGCAGCGAACTACAGGGGAGACCCGAAAAACTGTTTTTA. Amino acids: CASSELQGRPEKLFL.

V is TRBV7-9 and J is TRBJ1-2, with 7 bases fitting TRBD1. The length of the CDR3 is 13 residues. CDR1 SEHNR and CDR2 FQNEAQ come from the germline V gene (reference sequence). V lost 5 bases to trimming and J lost 6 bases; unmatched junction nucleotides: 6. CDR3 DNA sequence: TGTGCCAGCAGCCAAGGACAGGTGAATGGCTACACCTTC. This gives the protein CASSQGQVNGYTF.